A selection of T cell receptor beta chains follows, all from one sample in a study of T cells after yellow fever vaccination. Using its own MiXCR run on the 5' RACE reads, TCRdb lists one record per CDR3 protein. The sample lists 300,000 to 350,000 distinct CDR3 sequences; 4% were seen once. Sequencing was performed on PBMCs, taken 5 days after the yellow fever booster vaccination. The source is a man aged 18 to 29 who received the YFV17D yellow fever vaccine. Both conserved end residues are part of each CDR3. A D gene is named only where the DNA matches it firmly. Only some rows state a clone size, as once, few, many or a class for expanded clones.

clone_size j_call v_call d_call cdr3_nt cdr3_aa
few TRBJ2-1 TRBV7-9 . TGTGCCAGCAGCTCGTCATTGTATGAGCAGTTCTTC CASSSSLYEQFF
. TRBJ1-3 TRBV12-3/TRBV12-4 . TGTGCCAGCAGGCGAAGCTCTGGAAACACCATATATTTT CASRRSSGNTIYF
few TRBJ1-2 TRBV24-1 . TGTGCCACCAGCAGTGGGGACTATGGCTACACCTTC CATSSGDYGYTF
many TRBJ2-3 TRBV24-1 TRBD2 TGTGCCACCAGTGACGCTAGCGGGGCGGGAGATACGCAGTATTTT CATSDASGAGDTQYF
few TRBJ2-3 TRBV7-9 . TGTGCCAGCAGCTTACTTGCAGGGATAAGCACAGATACGCAGTATTTT CASSLLAGISTDTQYF
few TRBJ1-5 TRBV7-2 . TGTGCCAGCAGCTTAAGGGCCTCGCAGCCCCAGCATTTT CASSLRASQPQHF
few TRBJ2-5 TRBV4-2 TRBD2 TGTGCCAGCAGTTGGACTAGCGAAGAGACCCAGTACTTC CASSWTSEETQYF
. TRBJ2-2 TRBV19 . TGTGCCAGTAGTTCCCCGGGACCTTCCACCGGGGAGCTGTTTTTT CASSSPGPSTGELFF
few TRBJ2-3 TRBV10-1 . TGCGCCAGCAGCGTAGTGACAGCGCACGTCCGCGAAAGGACAGATACGCAGTATTTT CASSVVTAHVRERTDTQYF
. TRBJ2-7 TRBV4-1 . TGCGCCAGCAGCGTGAGCGGTGGCGAGCAGTACTTC CASSVSGGEQYF
. TRBJ2-2 TRBV28 . TGTGCCAGCAGTCCCCGACACCTGAGAGACACCGGGGAGCTGTTTTTT CASSPRHLRDTGELFF
many TRBJ1-2 TRBV12-3/TRBV12-4 . TGTGCCACAGACGACGGCTATGGCTACACCTTC CATDDGYGYTF
few TRBJ2-3 TRBV29-1 . TGCAGCGTTGAGTCCGCAGGGAGGGATACGCAGTATTTT CSVESAGRDTQYF
few TRBJ1-4 TRBV7-8 . TGTGCCAGCAGCTTAATTTTGGGAGTTAATGAAAAACTGTTTTTT CASSLILGVNEKLFF
few TRBJ2-5 TRBV20-1 . TGCAGTGCAAATACAGACCGAGGGACCCAGTACTTC CSANTDRGTQYF
few TRBJ2-5 TRBV18 . TGTGCCAGCTCACCTAGGACAGTAGCAGGAGAGACCCAGTACTTC CASSPRTVAGETQYF
many TRBJ2-5 TRBV7-3 . TGTGCCAGCAGCCCCGGGACGGCGAGCGAGACCCAGTACTTC CASSPGTASETQYF
. TRBJ2-1 TRBV4-3 . TGCGCCAGCAGCCGGACAAGGTACAATGAGCAGTTCTTC CASSRTRYNEQFF
many TRBJ1-4 TRBV6-5 . TGTGCCAGCAGCACCGTGGGGGACAAGGGCGAAAAACTGTTTTTT CASSTVGDKGEKLFF
many TRBJ1-1 TRBV5-1 . TGCGCCAGCAGCTTACAGCTGAACACTGAAGCTTTCTTT CASSLQLNTEAFF
few TRBJ1-4 TRBV7-9 . TGTGCCAGCAGCTTAGGGGATCCGAATGAAAAACTGTTTTTT CASSLGDPNEKLFF
few TRBJ2-3 TRBV20-1 TRBD1 TGCAGTGCTAGACGTGGACAGGGGATCACAGATACGCAGTATTTT CSARRGQGITDTQYF
few TRBJ2-7 TRBV12-3/TRBV12-4 . TGTGCCAGCAGTTTAGGGGTCTACGGGGAGCAGTACTTC CASSLGVYGEQYF
few TRBJ2-5 TRBV20-1 TRBD2 TGCAGTGCTCCCCGACCGGGACTAGCGGGGGGGCCGCCAGAGACCCAGTACTTC CSAPRPGLAGGPPETQYF
. TRBJ1-1 TRBV20-1 . TGCAGTGCTAGTCGGGCGCGGAGCACTGAAGCTTTCTTT CSASRARSTEAFF
. TRBJ2-5 TRBV18 . TGTGCCAGCTCTGGCAGGGAGGAAGAGACCCAGTACTTC CASSGREEETQYF
many TRBJ2-3 TRBV5-1 . TGCGCCAGCAGCCCACCGACTATTATAGGGACAGATACGCAGTATTTT CASSPPTIIGTDTQYF